The 20 T cell receptor beta chains reported below all come from one sample, sequenced in a study of T cells after yellow fever vaccination. TCRdb independently ran MiXCR on the 5' RACE reads; one entry per CDR3 protein. The sample carries 500,000 to 550,000 distinct CDR3 sequences, around a fifth recorded once. The sample here was PBMCs, taken less than 25 days after the first yellow fever vaccination. Every receptor here comes from a man younger than 35 who received the YFV17D yellow fever vaccine.

This clonotype was detected a few times. The chain joins TRBV24-1 to TRBJ2-5; TRBD1 or TRBD2 may be the D gene (5 bases each). The germline gives CDR1 KGHDR, CDR2 SFDVKD. Trimming took 4 bases from V and 1 from J, leaving 6 bases between them. The CDR3 sequence is 13 residues long. The chain's CDR3 is CATSDGAQETQYF. DNA for the CDR3: TGTGCCACCAGTGACGGGGCCCAAGAGACCCAGTACTTC.

This clonotype was seen only a few times. The chain joins TRBV7-9 to TRBJ2-2; no clear D. CDR1 and CDR2 from the germline V gene are SEHNR and FQNEAQ (reference sequence). V was pared by 5 bases and J by 0 bases, with 13 bases between. The CDR3 is 16 amino acids. The chain's CDR3 is CASSLDRASNTGELFF. The CDR3 nucleotides are TGTGCCAGCAGCCTCGATCGCGCGTCGAACACCGGGGAGCTGTTTTTT.

This clonotype was recorded a few times. This chain joins TRBV5-6 and TRBJ1-6; the match to TRBD1 covers 7 bases. Germline V gene lookup returns CDR1 SGHDT and CDR2 YYEEEE. This CDR3 comprises 16 residues. V was clipped by 0 bases and J by 6 bases; unmatched bases: 6. DNA of the CDR3: TGTGCCAGCAGCTTGGGGCGACAGGGACTTAATTCACCCCTCCACTTT. Translating it yields CASSLGRQGLNSPLHF.

The chain joins TRBV6-5 to TRBJ2-3; TRBD1 agrees at 11 bases. This CDR3 is 16 amino acids long. The germline V gene encodes CDR1 MNHEY and CDR2 SVGAGI. V was pared by 2 bases and J by 3 bases, with 4 bases of the junction left unmatched. This CDR3 is CASSYRGTGGTDTQYF. As DNA, the CDR3 is TGTGCCAGCAGTTACCGTGGGACAGGGGGGACAGATACGCAGTATTTT.

The chain couples TRBV6-1 to TRBJ2-7; 7 bases agree with TRBD1. V shed 6 bases, J shed 6 bases, and the junction held 20 bases outside the gene matches. The CDR3 totals 17 residues. Germline loops: CDR1 MNHNS, CDR2 SASEGT. The CDR3 sequence: CASSPAPPGTVGREQYV. The CDR3 DNA is TGTGCCAGCAGCCCCGCACCACCTGGGACAGTCGGGCGCGAGCAGTACGTC.

The V gene is TRBV6-5, the J gene TRBJ2-5; D not certain. V shed 2 bases and J shed 4 bases, with 11 bases lying between them. This CDR3 is 14 amino acids long. Germline V lookup: CDR1 MNHEY, CDR2 SVGAGI. CDR3: CASSYRVASETQYF. The CDR3 nucleotides are TGTGCCAGCAGTTACCGGGTAGCCTCAGAGACCCAGTACTTC.

The table lists this clonotype with a count of one. The genes are TRBV18 and TRBJ2-2; TRBD2 might be the D (6 bases). Trimming stripped 5 bases from V and 4 bases from J, with 11 bases between. CDR1 is KGHSH, CDR2 LQKENI, per germline. The CDR3 covers 14 residues. The CDR3 sequence is CASSSGLRTGELFF. The CDR3 DNA follows: TGTGCCAGCTCATCGGGACTCCGCACCGGGGAGCTGTTTTTT.

The CDR3 spells CASSLGTGMYNEQFF. The DNA for the CDR3 is TGTGCCAGCAGCTTAGGGACAGGGATGTACAATGAGCAGTTCTTC. The chain employs TRBV7-2 and TRBJ2-1; 8 positions agree with TRBD1. CDR3 size: 15 residues. Germline loops: CDR1 SGHTA, CDR2 FQGNSA. Trimming took 1 base from V and 4 from J; bases not matched to a gene: 3.

The V and J genes are TRBV5-1 and TRBJ2-3, with TRBD2 as a possible D gene (5 bases). V gave up 4 bases and J gave up 10 bases, with 13 bases separating them. The CDR3 runs to 12 residues. Germline V gives CDR1 SGHRS, CDR2 YFSETQ. The chain's CDR3 is CASSPPGKSQYF. The CDR3 DNA sequence: TGCGCCAGCAGCCCTCCCGGGAAATCGCAGTATTTT.

This chain joins TRBV27 and TRBJ2-1; D may be TRBD2 (7 bases). CDR1 MNHEY and CDR2 SMNVEV come from the germline V gene (reference sequence). The germline V and J ends were trimmed by 6 bases and 7 bases, with 25 bases remaining between them. The CDR3 contains 17 residues. Here the CDR3 DNA reads TGTGCCAGCAGCCCGCTGGGGGGGGGGGCCCTCGGAAATGAGCAGTTCTTC. Encoded protein: CASSPLGGGALGNEQFF.

This clonotype has a handful of counts. The V and J genes are TRBV19 and TRBJ1-2; D gene ambiguous. CDR3 length equals 13 residues. V was shortened by 7 bases and J by 5 bases, with 14 bases between the two germline ends. Germline V lookup: CDR1 LNHDA, CDR2 SQIVND (reference sequence). The CDR3 here is CASNPSPSYGYTF. Here the CDR3 DNA reads TGTGCCAGTAACCCAAGTCCTTCTTATGGCTACACCTTC.

V usage is TRBV4-1 and J usage is TRBJ1-1; 8 bases line up with TRBD1. CDR1 MGHRA and CDR2 YSYEKL come from the germline V gene. The J segment lost 4 bases and the V segment lost 0 bases, leaving 7 bases of the junction unmatched. The CDR3 runs 16 residues. CDR3 loop: CASSQEVRGLGTEAFF. The DNA for the CDR3 is TGCGCCAGCAGCCAAGAAGTCAGGGGGCTCGGCACTGAAGCTTTCTTT.

This chain links TRBV4-2 with TRBJ2-5; 13 nucleotides agree with TRBD2. J gave up 7 bases and V 4 bases, and 9 bases lay outside the gene matches. Germline CDR1 reads LGHNA; CDR2 reads YNFKEQ. The CDR3 runs 16 residues. The CDR3 here is CASSPEGLAGIMTQYF. The DNA for the CDR3 is TGTGCCAGCAGCCCGGAGGGACTAGCGGGGATTATGACCCAGTACTTC.

The genes are TRBV21-1 and TRBJ1-5. TRBV21-1 is an annotated pseudogene. The CDR3 has 14 residues. The chain's CDR3 is CASSLIDSNRPQHF. CDR3 nucleotide sequence: TGTGCCAGCAGTTTAATTGATAGCAATCGGCCCCAGCATTTT.

This clonotype was seen repeatedly, ten times or more. The chain joins TRBV5-1 to TRBJ2-4, with D perhaps TRBD1 or TRBD2 (6 bases each). Per germline, CDR1 SGHRS and CDR2 YFSETQ. V shed 3 bases and J shed 9 bases, with 13 bases lying between them. This CDR3 has 13 amino acids. CDR3 DNA sequence: TGCGCCAGCAGCTCGGAGGGGGAAATCATTCAGTACTTC. Translated: CASSSEGEIIQYF.

This clonotype has only a few counts. The chain recombines TRBV11-2 with TRBJ2-2, with 8 bases aligning to TRBD2. This CDR3 region has 13 residues. Germline lookup yields CDR1 SGHAT and CDR2 FQNNGV. J gave up 4 bases and V 8 bases, and 3 bases lay outside the gene matches. This CDR3 is CASRTSRTGELFF. In DNA, the CDR3 is TGTGCCAGCCGGACTAGCCGCACCGGGGAGCTGTTTTTT.

The V and J genes are TRBV6-5 and TRBJ1-2; D ambiguous. The CDR3 has 14 residues. Between the trimmed V and J ends, which lost 0 bases and 6 bases, there was a span of 11 bases. In germline, CDR1 is MNHEY, CDR2 SVGAGI. This CDR3 reads CASSYSEGADGYTF. CDR3 nucleotide sequence: TGTGCCAGCAGTTACTCGGAGGGAGCGGATGGCTACACCTTC.

This clonotype occurred a few times. This CDR3 reads CASSLMGWQETQYF. The CDR3 nucleotides read TGTGCCAGCAGCTTAATGGGGTGGCAAGAGACCCAGTACTTC. V usage is TRBV7-2 and J usage is TRBJ2-5; D unclear. V was clipped by 2 bases and J by 2 bases, with 9 bases between them. The CDR3 loop spans 14 amino acids. CDR1 SGHTA and CDR2 FQGNSA come from the germline V gene.

This clonotype was counted a few times. The chain employs TRBV13 and TRBJ2-3; D might be TRBD2 (6 bases). CDR1 is PRHDT, CDR2 FYEKMQ, per germline (reference sequence). Trimming left V 4 bases short and J 6 bases short, with 14 bases between. The CDR3 consists of 14 residues. Here the CDR3 DNA reads TGTGCCAGCAGCTCGGGGACTTCGGAGGATACGCAGTATTTT. Its translation is CASSSGTSEDTQYF.

This clonotype has at least ten counts. This sequence joins TRBV18 and TRBJ2-3, with D unresolved. The CDR3 has 19 amino acids. Germline-derived CDR1 and CDR2 are KGHSH and LQKENI. V shed 6 bases and J shed 2 bases, with 27 bases lying between them. CDR3 nucleotides: TGTGCCAGCTCCCCAGATCAGGCCCTTCAGACCGAAGACACAGATACGCAGTATTTT. It encodes CASSPDQALQTEDTDTQYF.